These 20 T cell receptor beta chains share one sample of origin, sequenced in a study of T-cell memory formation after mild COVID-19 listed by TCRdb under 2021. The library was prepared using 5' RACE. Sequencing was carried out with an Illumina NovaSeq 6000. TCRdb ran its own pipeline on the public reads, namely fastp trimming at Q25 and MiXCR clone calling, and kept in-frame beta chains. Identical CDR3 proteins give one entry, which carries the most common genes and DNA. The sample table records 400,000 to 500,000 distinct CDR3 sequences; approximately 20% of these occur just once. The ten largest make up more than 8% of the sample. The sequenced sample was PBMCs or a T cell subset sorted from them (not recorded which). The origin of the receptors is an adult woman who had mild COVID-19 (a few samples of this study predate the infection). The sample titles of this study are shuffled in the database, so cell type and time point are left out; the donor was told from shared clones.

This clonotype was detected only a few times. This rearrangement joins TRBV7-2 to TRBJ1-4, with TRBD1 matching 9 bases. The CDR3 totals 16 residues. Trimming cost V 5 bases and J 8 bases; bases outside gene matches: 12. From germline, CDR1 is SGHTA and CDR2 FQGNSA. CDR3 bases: TGTGCCAGCAGCGTACAAGGCGGGACAGGGAACGAAAAACTGTTTTTT. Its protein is CASSVQGGTGNEKLFF. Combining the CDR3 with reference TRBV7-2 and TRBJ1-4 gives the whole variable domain GAGVSQSPSNKVTEKGKDVELRCDPISGHTALYWYRQSLGQGLEFLIYFQGNSAPDKSGLPSDRFSAERTGGSVSTLTIQRTQQEDSAVYLCASSVQGGTGNEKLFFGSGTQLSVL.

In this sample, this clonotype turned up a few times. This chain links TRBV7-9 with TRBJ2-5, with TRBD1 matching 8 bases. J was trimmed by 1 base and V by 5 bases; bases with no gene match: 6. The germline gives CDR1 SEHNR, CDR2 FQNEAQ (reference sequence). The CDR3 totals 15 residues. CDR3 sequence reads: CASSPRGLTQETQYF. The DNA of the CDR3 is TGTGCCAGCAGCCCCAGGGGGCTAACCCAAGAGACCCAGTACTTC.

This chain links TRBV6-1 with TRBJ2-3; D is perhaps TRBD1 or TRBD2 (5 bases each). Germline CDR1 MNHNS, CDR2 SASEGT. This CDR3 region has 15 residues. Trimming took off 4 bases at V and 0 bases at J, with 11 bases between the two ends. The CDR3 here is CASSVYRDSTDTQYF. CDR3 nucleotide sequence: TGTGCCAGCAGTGTCTACCGGGACAGCACAGATACGCAGTATTTT.

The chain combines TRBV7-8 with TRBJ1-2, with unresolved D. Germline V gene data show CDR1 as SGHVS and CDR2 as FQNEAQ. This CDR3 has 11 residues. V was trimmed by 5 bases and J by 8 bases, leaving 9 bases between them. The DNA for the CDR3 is TGTGCCAGCAGCGAGACCGCAGGCTACACCTTC. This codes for CASSETAGYTF. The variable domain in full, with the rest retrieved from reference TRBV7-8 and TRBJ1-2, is GAGVSQSPRYKVAKRGQDVALRCDPISGHVSLFWYQQALGQGPEFLTYFQNEAQLDKSGLPSDRFFAERPEGSVSTLKIQRTQQEDSAVYLCASSETAGYTFGSGTRLTVV.

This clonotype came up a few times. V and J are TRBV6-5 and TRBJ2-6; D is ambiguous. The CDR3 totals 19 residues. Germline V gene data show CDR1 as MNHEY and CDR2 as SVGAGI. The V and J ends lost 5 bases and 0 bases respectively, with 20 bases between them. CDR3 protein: CASSPLIGAAYSGANVLTF. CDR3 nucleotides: TGTGCCAGCAGTCCCCTAATAGGTGCGGCCTACTCTGGGGCCAACGTCCTGACTTTC.

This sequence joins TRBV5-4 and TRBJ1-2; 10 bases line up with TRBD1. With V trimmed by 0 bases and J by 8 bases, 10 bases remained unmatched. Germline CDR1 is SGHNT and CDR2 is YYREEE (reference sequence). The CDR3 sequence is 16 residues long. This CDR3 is CASSLAKRQGAGGYTF. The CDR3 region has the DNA TGTGCCAGCAGCTTGGCCAAGAGACAGGGGGCAGGGGGCTACACCTTC.

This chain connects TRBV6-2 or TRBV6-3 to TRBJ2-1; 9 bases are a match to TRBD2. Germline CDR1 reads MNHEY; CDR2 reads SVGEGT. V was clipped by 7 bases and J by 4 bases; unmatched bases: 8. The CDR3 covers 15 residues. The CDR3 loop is CASKAGGGAYNEQFF. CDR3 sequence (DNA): TGTGCCAGCAAAGCGGGCGGGGGGGCTTACAATGAGCAGTTCTTC.

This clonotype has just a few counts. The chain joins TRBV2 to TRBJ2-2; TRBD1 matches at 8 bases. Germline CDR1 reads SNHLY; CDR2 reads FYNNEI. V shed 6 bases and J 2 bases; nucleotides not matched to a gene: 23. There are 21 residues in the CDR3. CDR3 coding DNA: TGTGCCAGCAGCTCGAGGGACAGGTCAACCTCGAAATACAGCAACACCGGGGAGCTGTTTTTT. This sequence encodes CASSSRDRSTSKYSNTGELFF.

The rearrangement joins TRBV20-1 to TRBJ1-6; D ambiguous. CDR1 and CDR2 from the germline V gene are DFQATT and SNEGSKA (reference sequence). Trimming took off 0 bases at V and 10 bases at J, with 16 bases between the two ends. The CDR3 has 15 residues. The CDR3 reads CSAREGDAGTSPLHF. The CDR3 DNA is TGCAGTGCTAGAGAGGGTGACGCCGGTACGTCACCCCTCCACTTT.

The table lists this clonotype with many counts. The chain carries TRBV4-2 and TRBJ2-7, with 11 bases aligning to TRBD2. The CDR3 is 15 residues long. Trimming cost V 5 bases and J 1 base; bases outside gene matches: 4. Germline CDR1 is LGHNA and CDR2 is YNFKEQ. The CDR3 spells CASSATSGGSYEQYF. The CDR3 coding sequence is TGTGCCAGCAGCGCTACTAGCGGGGGTTCCTACGAGCAGTACTTC.

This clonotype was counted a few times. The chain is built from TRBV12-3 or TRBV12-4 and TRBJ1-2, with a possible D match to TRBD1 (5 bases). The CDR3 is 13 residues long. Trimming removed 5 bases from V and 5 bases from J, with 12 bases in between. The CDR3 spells CASSAGPGYGYTF. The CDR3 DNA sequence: TGTGCCAGCAGTGCGGGACCAGGTTATGGCTACACCTTC.

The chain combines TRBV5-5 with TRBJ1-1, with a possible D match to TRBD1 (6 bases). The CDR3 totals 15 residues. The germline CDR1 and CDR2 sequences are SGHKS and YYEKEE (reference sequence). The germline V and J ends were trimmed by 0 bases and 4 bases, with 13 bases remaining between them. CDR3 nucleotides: TGTGCCAGCAGCTTGGTGGTTACAGGGAGCACTGAAGCTTTCTTT. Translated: CASSLVVTGSTEAFF.

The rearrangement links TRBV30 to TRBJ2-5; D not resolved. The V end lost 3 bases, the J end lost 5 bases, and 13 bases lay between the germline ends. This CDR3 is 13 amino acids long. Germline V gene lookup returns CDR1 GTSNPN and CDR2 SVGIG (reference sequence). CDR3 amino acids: CAWRVGNGETQYF. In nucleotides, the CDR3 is TGTGCCTGGAGGGTAGGCAATGGGGAGACCCAGTACTTC.

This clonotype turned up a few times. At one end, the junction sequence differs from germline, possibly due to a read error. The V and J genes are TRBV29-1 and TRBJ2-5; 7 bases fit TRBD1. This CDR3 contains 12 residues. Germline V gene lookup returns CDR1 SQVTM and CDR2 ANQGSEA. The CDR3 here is CSAGAPNRGKTF. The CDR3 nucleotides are TGCAGCGCCGGAGCCCCCAACAGGGGCAAAACCTTC.

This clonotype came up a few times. The CDR3 protein is CASRPGWSSTDTQYF. In DNA, the CDR3 is TGTGCCAGCAGGCCCGGGTGGTCTAGCACAGATACGCAGTATTTT. The chain couples TRBV7-9 to TRBJ2-3; D ambiguous. Germline CDR1 reads SEHNR; CDR2 reads FQNEAQ (reference sequence). There are 15 residues in the CDR3. V lost 6 bases to trimming and J lost 0 bases, with 13 bases between them.

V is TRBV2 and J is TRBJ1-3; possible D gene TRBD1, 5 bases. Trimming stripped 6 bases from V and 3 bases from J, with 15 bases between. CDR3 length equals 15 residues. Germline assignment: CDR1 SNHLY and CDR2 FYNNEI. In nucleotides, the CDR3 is TGTGCCAGCAGGGCCGGGACTACGCGTGGAAACACCATATATTTT. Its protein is CASRAGTTRGNTIYF.

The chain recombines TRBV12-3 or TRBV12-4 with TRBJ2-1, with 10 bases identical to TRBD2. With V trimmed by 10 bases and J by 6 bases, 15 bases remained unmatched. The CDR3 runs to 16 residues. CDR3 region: CATGLASGRRGNEQFF. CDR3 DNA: TGTGCCACCGGGTTGGCTAGCGGGAGACGGGGCAATGAGCAGTTCTTC.

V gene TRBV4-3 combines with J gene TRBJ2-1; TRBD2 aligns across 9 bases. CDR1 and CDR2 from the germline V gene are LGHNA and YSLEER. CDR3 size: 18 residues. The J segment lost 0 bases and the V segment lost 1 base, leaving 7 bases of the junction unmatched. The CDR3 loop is CASSQGRTSATSYNEQFF. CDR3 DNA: TGCGCCAGCAGCCAAGGGAGGACTAGCGCTACCTCCTACAATGAGCAGTTCTTC.

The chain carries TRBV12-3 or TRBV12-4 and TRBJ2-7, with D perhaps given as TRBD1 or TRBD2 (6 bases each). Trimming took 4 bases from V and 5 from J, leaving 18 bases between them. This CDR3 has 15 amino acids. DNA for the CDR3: TGTGCCAGCAGTTATGCCGGGGGCGCCCGCAACGAGCAGTACTTC. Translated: CASSYAGGARNEQYF.

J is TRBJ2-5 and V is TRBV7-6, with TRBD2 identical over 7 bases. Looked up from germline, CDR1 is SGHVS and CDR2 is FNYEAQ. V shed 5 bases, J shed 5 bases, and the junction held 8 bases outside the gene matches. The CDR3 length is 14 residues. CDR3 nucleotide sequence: TGTGCCAGCAGCCAAAGACTAGCCGTGGAGACCCAGTACTTC. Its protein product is CASSQRLAVETQYF.